The 24 T cell receptor beta chains in this list originate from one sample, sequenced in a study of PD-1 blockade in classical Hodgkin lymphoma. There was relapse after autologous stem cell transplantation in every patient, and there was variation in brentuximab vedotin exposure. Sequencing used immunoSEQ multiplex PCR; TCRdb keeps in-frame clones, though not all of them. Of about 46,000 clones detected, about 73% appear once; the ten largest clones hold approximately 11%. Sequences were derived from peripheral blood mononuclear cells (PBMCs), sampled at baseline. These receptors were collected from a human donor with classical Hodgkin lymphoma.

This clone has only one observation. As DNA, the CDR3 is TGTGCCAGCAGTGGGCAAGGGACAGGGGTAGTTGGCTACACCTTC. This codes for CASSGQGTGVVGYTF. The genes are TRBV25-1 and TRBJ1-2; 10 nucleotides align to TRBD1. The CDR3 is 15 residues long. Germline loops: CDR1 MGHDK, CDR2 SYGVNS. J gave up 7 bases and V 4 bases, and 9 bases lay outside the gene matches.

The V gene is TRBV2, the J gene TRBJ1-1; D gene uncertain. Germline values: CDR1 SNHLY, CDR2 FYNNEI. The length of the CDR3 is 14 residues. V lost 6 bases to trimming and J lost 1 base, with 12 bases between them. CDR3 residues: CASREDFPNTEAFF. CDR3 coding DNA: TGTGCCAGCAGAGAGGACTTCCCGAACACTGAAGCTTTCTTT.

The chain has TRBV6-5 and TRBJ1-1, with 9 bases fitting TRBD1. The germline gives CDR1 MNHEY, CDR2 SVGAGI. The CDR3 extends over 14 amino acids. V was clipped by 6 bases and J by 5 bases; unmatched bases: 7. For the CDR3, the DNA is TGTGCCAGCAGCCCAGGGACAGGGCTGACTGAAGCTTTCTTT. This gives the protein CASSPGTGLTEAFF.

V and J are TRBV27 and TRBJ2-5; D is perhaps TRBD1 (5 bases). Trimming took off 5 bases at V and 5 bases at J, with 18 bases between the two ends. Per germline, CDR1 MNHEY and CDR2 SMNVEV (reference sequence). This CDR3 is built from 15 residues. The CDR3 bases are TGTGCCAGCAGTACCCAGAAAGGACAACCGGAGACCCAGTACTTC. Its protein product is CASSTQKGQPETQYF.

The genes are TRBV19 and TRBJ2-1; unclear D gene. Trimming shortened V by 0 bases and J by 0 bases, and 6 bases separated the two germline ends. CDR1 is LNHDA, CDR2 SQIVND, per germline (reference sequence). The CDR3 is 15 residues long. In nucleotides, the CDR3 is TGTGCCAGTAGTATAGAACGGAGCTCCTACAATGAGCAGTTCTTC. It translates to CASSIERSSYNEQFF.

This clone was counted once. This chain uses TRBV5-1 with TRBJ2-2, with TRBD1 identical over 8 bases. V lost 0 bases to trimming and J lost 4 bases; unmatched junction nucleotides: 5. The CDR3 is 16 amino acids. The germline V gene encodes CDR1 SGHRS and CDR2 YFSETQ. In nucleotides, the CDR3 is TGCGCCAGCAGCTTGGAGTCAGGGGGCAGCACCGGGGAGCTGTTTTTT. Translation: CASSLESGGSTGELFF.

V gene TRBV29-1 combines with J gene TRBJ1-2; D possibly corresponds to TRBD1 (6 bases). The V end was cut by 2 bases, the J end by 2 bases, with 12 bases between. The germline CDR1 and CDR2 sequences are SQVTM and ANQGSEA. This CDR3 has 14 amino acids. This CDR3 is CSVEIQGYNYGYTF. DNA of the CDR3: TGCAGCGTTGAAATACAGGGTTACAACTATGGCTACACCTTC.

CDR3 protein: CASSFQGNSPLHF. The CDR3 DNA is TGTGCCAGCAGTTTCCAGGGAAATTCACCCCTCCACTTT. V is TRBV27 and J is TRBJ1-6, with TRBD1 as a possible D gene (5 bases). This CDR3 has 13 amino acids. Germline V lookup: CDR1 MNHEY, CDR2 SMNVEV (reference sequence). V was cut by 3 bases and J by 7 bases, with 7 bases left in between.

This chain joins TRBV28 and TRBJ1-2; TRBD1 might be the D (6 bases). Germline CDR1 MDHEN, CDR2 SYDVKM. The CDR3 sequence is 14 residues long. Trimming took 6 bases from V and 10 from J, leaving 21 bases between them. CDR3 protein: CASSRTGAVVVYTF. The CDR3 DNA sequence: TGTGCCAGCAGCCGGACGGGGGCGGTTGTTGTCTACACCTTC.

Points on this clone: Within the sample, other DNA sequences also encode this same CDR3. The chain combines TRBV28 with TRBJ1-6; D gene uncertain. CDR3 length: 13 amino acids. Trimming removed 6 bases at V and 4 bases at J, with 7 bases between. CDR1 MDHEN and CDR2 SYDVKM come from the germline V gene. The CDR3 DNA sequence: TGTGCCAGCAGCGACTCTTATAATTCACCCCTCCACTTT. Translation gives CASSDSYNSPLHF.

The V gene is TRBV5-4, the J gene TRBJ1-1; no clear D gene. This CDR3 contains 13 residues. Germline-derived CDR1 and CDR2 are SGHNT and YYREEE (reference sequence). V was cut by 4 bases and J by 1 base, with 8 bases left in between. The CDR3 bases are TGTGCCAGCAGCCTTGCGGCGAACACTGAAGCTTTCTTT. This encodes CASSLAANTEAFF.

The chain has TRBV29-1 and TRBJ2-7, with D hard to call. Germline lookup yields CDR1 SQVTM and CDR2 ANQGSEA. CDR3 length: 11 residues. The germline V and J ends were trimmed by 3 bases and 6 bases, with 9 bases remaining between them. The CDR3 region has the DNA TGCAGCGTTGAGACCGTAAGCGAGCAGTACTTC. Translated: CSVETVSEQYF.

This chain joins TRBV7-2 and TRBJ1-1; 8 positions match TRBD1. CDR1 is SGHTA, CDR2 FQGNSA, per germline. Trimming removed 1 base from V and 5 bases from J; junction bases left unmatched: 3. This CDR3 is 14 amino acids long. The CDR3 here is CASSLGQGKTEAFF. CDR3 nucleotide sequence: TGTGCCAGCAGCTTAGGACAGGGGAAGACTGAAGCTTTCTTT.

Relative to its sample, this clone is medium-sized (0.01 to 0.1%). The gene calls are TRBV30 and TRBJ1-2, with TRBD1 matching over 8 bases. J lost 10 bases, V lost 5 bases, and 12 bases had no gene match. Germline CDR1 is GTSNPN and CDR2 is SVGIG (reference sequence). The CDR3 extends over 13 amino acids. CDR3 protein: CAWSLSLTGDYTF. DNA of the CDR3: TGTGCCTGGTCTCTGTCCTTGACAGGGGACTACACCTTC.

This sequence joins TRBV29-1 and TRBJ1-3; possible D gene TRBD1, 6 bases. This CDR3 is 15 amino acids long. Germline V gene lookup returns CDR1 SQVTM and CDR2 ANQGSEA. Trimming stripped 3 bases from V and 9 bases from J, with 21 bases between. In DNA form, the CDR3 reads TGCAGCGTTGACATTCAGACAGGCCTCTGGAGCACCATATATTTT. It encodes CSVDIQTGLWSTIYF.

The rearrangement joins TRBV5-1 to TRBJ2-5, with TRBD1 as a possible D gene (5 bases). There are 14 residues in the CDR3. Germline V gene sequence: CDR1 SGHRS, CDR2 YFSETQ. The V and J ends lost 7 bases and 5 bases respectively, with 18 bases between them. The CDR3 spells CASGLRGWGETQYF. CDR3 nucleotide sequence: TGCGCCAGCGGATTAAGGGGTTGGGGCGAGACCCAGTACTTC.

The chain has TRBV6-1 and TRBJ2-5; D may be TRBD1 (5 bases). The germline gives CDR1 MNHNS, CDR2 SASEGT. The CDR3 has 14 residues. Trimming took off 1 base at V and 5 bases at J, with 11 bases between the two ends. The CDR3 is CASSEGAGWETQYF. The DNA of the CDR3 is TGTGCCAGCAGTGAAGGGGCAGGGTGGGAGACCCAGTACTTC.

The chain carries TRBV9 and TRBJ2-3; D is perhaps TRBD2 (5 bases). CDR3 size: 15 residues. From germline, CDR1 is SGDLS and CDR2 YYNGEE. Trimming took off 3 bases at V and 0 bases at J, with 11 bases between the two ends. The CDR3 protein is CASSAEGLSTDTQYF. The CDR3 region has the DNA TGTGCCAGCAGCGCTGAGGGTTTGAGCACAGATACGCAGTATTTT.

The rearrangement links TRBV7-9 to TRBJ1-1; tentative D call: TRBD1 (5 bases). V dropped 4 bases and J dropped 3 bases, with 15 bases sitting between them. Germline-derived CDR1 and CDR2 are SEHNR and FQNEAQ (reference sequence). This CDR3 region has 15 residues. CDR3 bases: TGTGCCAGCAGCTCGCCCGGGGGGATCGACACTGAAGCTTTCTTT. As protein: CASSSPGGIDTEAFF.

The chain links TRBV28 to TRBJ1-5, with D tentatively TRBD1 (6 bases). The germline V gene has CDR1 MDHEN and CDR2 SYDVKM. The CDR3 runs 16 residues. V was pared by 3 bases and J by 0 bases, with 12 bases between. CDR3 nucleotides: TGTGCCAGCAGTTTGGGGGACATTTATAGCAATCAGCCCCAGCATTTT. Protein: CASSLGDIYSNQPQHF.

This clone showed up just once. V and J are TRBV9 and TRBJ2-2; possibly TRBD1 for D (5 bases). Germline-derived CDR1 and CDR2 are SGDLS and YYNGEE. CDR3 length: 16 amino acids. V lost 4 bases to trimming and J lost 6 bases, with 19 bases between them. The CDR3 reads CASSPWGGPSAGELFF. CDR3 in DNA: TGTGCCAGCAGCCCCTGGGGCGGCCCGAGTGCCGGGGAGCTGTTTTTT. Together with reference TRBV9 and TRBJ2-2, the CDR3 gives the full variable domain: DSGVTQTPKHLITATGQRVTLRCSPRSGDLSVYWYQQSLDQGLQFLIQYYNGEERAKGNILERFSAQQFPDLHSELNLSSLELGDSALYFCASSPWGGPSAGELFFGEGSRLTVL.

The genes are TRBV9 and TRBJ2-1; TRBD2 matches at 9 bases. The V and J ends lost 5 bases and 6 bases, in that order; junction bases with no gene match: 6. Germline V gene sequence: CDR1 SGDLS, CDR2 YYNGEE. The CDR3 is made up of 14 amino acids. This chain's CDR3 is CASSRREGPNEQFF. Here the CDR3 DNA reads TGTGCCAGCAGTAGGCGGGAGGGCCCCAATGAGCAGTTCTTC. Together with reference TRBV9 and TRBJ2-1, the CDR3 gives the full variable domain: DSGVTQTPKHLITATGQRVTLRCSPRSGDLSVYWYQQSLDQGLQFLIQYYNGEERAKGNILERFSAQQFPDLHSELNLSSLELGDSALYFCASSRREGPNEQFFGPGTRLTVL.

The chain uses TRBV5-1 and TRBJ1-1; 7 nucleotides line up with TRBD1. With V trimmed by 0 bases and J by 2 bases, 7 bases remained unmatched. The CDR3 consists of 16 residues. The germline V gene has CDR1 SGHRS and CDR2 YFSETQ. The chain's CDR3 is CASSLEGGQLNTEAFF. DNA of the CDR3: TGCGCCAGCAGCTTGGAAGGGGGACAGCTAAACACTGAAGCTTTCTTT.

This chain joins TRBV7-8 and TRBJ2-7; 8 bases are a match to TRBD1. Trimming took 4 bases from V and 1 from J; bases not matched to a gene: 3. The CDR3 sequence is 14 residues long. Germline CDR1 reads SGHVS; CDR2 reads FQNEAQ. In DNA, the CDR3 is TGTGCCAGCAGCTCGGGACAGGTATCCTACGAGCAGTACTTC. Translation: CASSSGQVSYEQYF.